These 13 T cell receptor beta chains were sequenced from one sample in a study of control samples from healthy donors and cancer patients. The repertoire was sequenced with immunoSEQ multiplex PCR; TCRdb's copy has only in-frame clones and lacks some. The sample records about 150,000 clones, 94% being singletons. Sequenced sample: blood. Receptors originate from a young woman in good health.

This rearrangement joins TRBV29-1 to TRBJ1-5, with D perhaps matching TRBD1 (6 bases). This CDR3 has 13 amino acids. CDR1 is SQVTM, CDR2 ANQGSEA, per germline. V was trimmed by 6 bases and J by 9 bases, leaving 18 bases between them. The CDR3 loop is CSVLQGRKGPQHF. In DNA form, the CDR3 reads TGCAGCGTCTTACAGGGCCGGAAGGGGCCCCAGCATTTT.

The CDR3 DNA follows: TGTGCCAGCAGCCGTGACACTCGCAATCAGCCCCAGCATTTT. Amino acid sequence: CASSRDTRNQPQHF. The chain has TRBV6-2 or TRBV6-3 and TRBJ1-5; D unclear. Germline assignment: CDR1 MNHEY and CDR2 SVGEGT. There are 14 residues in the CDR3. V was cut by 6 bases and J by 2 bases, with 11 bases left in between.

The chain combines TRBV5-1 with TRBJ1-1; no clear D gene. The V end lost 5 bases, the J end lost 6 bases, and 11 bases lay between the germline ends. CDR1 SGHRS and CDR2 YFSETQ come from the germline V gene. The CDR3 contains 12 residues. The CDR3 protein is CASREGFAEAFF. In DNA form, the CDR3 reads TGCGCCAGCAGGGAGGGTTTTGCTGAAGCTTTCTTT.

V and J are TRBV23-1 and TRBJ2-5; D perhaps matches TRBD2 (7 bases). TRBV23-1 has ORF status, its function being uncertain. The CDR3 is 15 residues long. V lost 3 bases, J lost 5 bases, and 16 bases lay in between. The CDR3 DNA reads TGCGCCAGCAGTCACCCGAGGGAGGGGGGGGAGACCCAGTACTTC. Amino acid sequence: CASSHPREGGETQYF.

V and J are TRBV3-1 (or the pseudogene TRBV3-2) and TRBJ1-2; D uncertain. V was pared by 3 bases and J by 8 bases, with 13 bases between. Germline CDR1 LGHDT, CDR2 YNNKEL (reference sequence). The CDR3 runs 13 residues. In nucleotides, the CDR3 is TGTGCCAGCAGCCATACAGCGGCGACCGGCTACACCTTC. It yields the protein CASSHTAATGYTF.

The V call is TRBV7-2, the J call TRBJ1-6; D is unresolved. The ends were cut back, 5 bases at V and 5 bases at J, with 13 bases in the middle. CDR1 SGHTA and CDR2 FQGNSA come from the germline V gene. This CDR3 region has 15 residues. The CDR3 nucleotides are TGTGCCAGCAGCCCAGAGGGTCGTCATAATTCACCCCTCCACTTT. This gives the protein CASSPEGRHNSPLHF.

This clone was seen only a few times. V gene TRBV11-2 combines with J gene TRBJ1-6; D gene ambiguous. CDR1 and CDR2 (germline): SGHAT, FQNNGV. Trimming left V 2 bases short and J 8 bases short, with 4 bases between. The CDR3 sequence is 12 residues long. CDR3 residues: CASSLPDSPLHF. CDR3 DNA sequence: TGTGCCAGCAGCTTACCGGATTCACCCCTCCACTTT.

CDR3 loop: CASSLAGAEPQHF. As DNA, the CDR3 is TGTGCCAGCAGTTTAGCGGGGGCTGAGCCCCAGCATTTT. The chain is built from TRBV12-3 or TRBV12-4 and TRBJ1-5; D is perhaps TRBD1 (6 bases). V lost 0 bases to trimming and J lost 8 bases, with 8 bases between them. The CDR3 is made up of 13 amino acids.

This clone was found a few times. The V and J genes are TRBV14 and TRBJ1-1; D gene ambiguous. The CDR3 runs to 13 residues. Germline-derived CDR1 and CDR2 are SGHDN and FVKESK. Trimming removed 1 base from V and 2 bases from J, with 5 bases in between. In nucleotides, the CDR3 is TGTGCCAGCAGCCAAGGACCAAACACTGAAGCTTTCTTT. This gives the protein CASSQGPNTEAFF.

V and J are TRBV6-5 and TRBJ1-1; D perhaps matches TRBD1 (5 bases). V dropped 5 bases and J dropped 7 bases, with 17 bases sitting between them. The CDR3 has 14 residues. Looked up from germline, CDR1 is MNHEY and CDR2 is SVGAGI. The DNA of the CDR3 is TGTGCCAGCAGTAACAGAGATTCCACAGGTGAAGCTTTCTTT. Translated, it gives CASSNRDSTGEAFF.

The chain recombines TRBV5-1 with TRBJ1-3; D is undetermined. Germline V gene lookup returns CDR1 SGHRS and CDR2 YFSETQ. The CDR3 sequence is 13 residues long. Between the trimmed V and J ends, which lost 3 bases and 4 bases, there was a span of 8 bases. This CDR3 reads CASSSVMGNTIYF. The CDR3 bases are TGCGCCAGCAGCTCCGTTATGGGAAACACCATATATTTT.

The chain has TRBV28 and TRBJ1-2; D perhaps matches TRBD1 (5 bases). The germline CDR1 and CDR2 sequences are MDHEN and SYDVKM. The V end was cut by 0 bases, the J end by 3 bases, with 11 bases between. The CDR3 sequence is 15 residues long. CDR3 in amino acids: CASSLWSQGDYGYTF. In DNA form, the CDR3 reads TGTGCCAGCAGTTTATGGAGTCAGGGAGACTATGGCTACACCTTC.

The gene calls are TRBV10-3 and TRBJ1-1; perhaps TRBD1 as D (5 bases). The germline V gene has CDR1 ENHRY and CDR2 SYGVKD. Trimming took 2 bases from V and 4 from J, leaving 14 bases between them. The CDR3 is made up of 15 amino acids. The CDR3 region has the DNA TGTGCCATCAGTGAGCGAGAGGGGTCGGGCACTGAAGCTTTCTTT. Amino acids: CAISEREGSGTEAFF.